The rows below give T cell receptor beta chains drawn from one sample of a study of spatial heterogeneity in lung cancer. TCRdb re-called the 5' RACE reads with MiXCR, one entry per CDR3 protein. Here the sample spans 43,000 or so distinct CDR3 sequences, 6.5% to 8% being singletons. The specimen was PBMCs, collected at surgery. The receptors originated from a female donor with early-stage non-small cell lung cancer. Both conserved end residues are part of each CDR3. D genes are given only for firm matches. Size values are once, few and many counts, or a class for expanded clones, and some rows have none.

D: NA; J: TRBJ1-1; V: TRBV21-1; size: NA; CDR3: CAMEGTYGKNTEAFF; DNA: TGTGCCATGGAGGGGACATACGGGAAAAACACTGAAGCTTTCTTT
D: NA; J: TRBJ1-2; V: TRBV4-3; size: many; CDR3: CASSQEPRSGGYTF; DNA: TGCGCCAGCAGCCAAGAACCCAGATCGGGTGGCTACACCTTC
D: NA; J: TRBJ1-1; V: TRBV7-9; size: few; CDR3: CASSYQSGMNTEAFF; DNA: TGTGCCAGCAGTTACCAATCCGGGATGAACACTGAAGCTTTCTTT
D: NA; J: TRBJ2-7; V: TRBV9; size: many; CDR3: CASSVRTDYEQYF; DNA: TGTGCCAGCAGCGTTCGGACAGATTACGAGCAGTACTTC
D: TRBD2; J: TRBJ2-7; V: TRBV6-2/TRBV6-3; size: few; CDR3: CASSLSGTVYEQYF; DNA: TGTGCCAGCAGTCTCAGCGGGACTGTCTACGAGCAGTACTTC
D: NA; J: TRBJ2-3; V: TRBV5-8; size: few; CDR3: CASSRNTDTQYF; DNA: TGTGCCAGCAGCCGAAACACAGATACGCAGTATTTT
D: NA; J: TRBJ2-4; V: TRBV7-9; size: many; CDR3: CASSPRSIWYF; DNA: TGTGCCAGCAGCCCGAGGTCAATCTGGTACTTC
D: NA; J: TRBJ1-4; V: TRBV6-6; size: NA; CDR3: CASRLSPSATNEKLFF; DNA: TGTGCCAGCCGCCTAAGTCCCAGTGCAACTAATGAAAAACTGTTTTTT
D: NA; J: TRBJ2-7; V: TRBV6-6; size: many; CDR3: CASGPPLDEQYF; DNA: TGTGCCAGCGGGCCGCCCCTAGACGAGCAGTACTTC
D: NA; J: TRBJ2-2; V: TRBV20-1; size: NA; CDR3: CSARGVRGTGELFF; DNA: TGCAGTGCTAGGGGGGTCCGGGGCACCGGGGAGCTGTTTTTT
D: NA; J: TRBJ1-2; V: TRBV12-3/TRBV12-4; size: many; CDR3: CASSPTGADYGYTF; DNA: TGTGCCAGCAGTCCCACGGGGGCGGACTATGGCTACACCTTC
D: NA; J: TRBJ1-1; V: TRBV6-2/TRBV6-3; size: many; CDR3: CASAIGHTEAFF; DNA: TGTGCCAGCGCCATTGGGCACACTGAAGCTTTCTTT
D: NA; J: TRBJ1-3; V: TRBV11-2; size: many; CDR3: CASSLTLSSGNTIYF; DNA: TGTGCCAGCAGCTTAACCCTTAGCTCTGGAAACACCATATATTTT
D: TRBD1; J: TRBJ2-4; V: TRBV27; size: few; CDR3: CASSPTRQGGSTKNIQYF; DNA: TGTGCCAGCAGCCCCACCCGACAGGGGGGGTCTACCAAAAACATTCAGTACTTC
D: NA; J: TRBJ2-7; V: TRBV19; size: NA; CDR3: CASSIKMGRGSGSYEQYF; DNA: TGTGCCAGTAGTATAAAGATGGGGCGAGGGAGCGGATCCTACGAGCAGTACTTC
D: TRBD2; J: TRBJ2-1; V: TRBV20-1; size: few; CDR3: CSANRDYPYNEQFF; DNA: TGCAGTGCTAACCGGGACTACCCTTACAATGAGCAGTTCTTC
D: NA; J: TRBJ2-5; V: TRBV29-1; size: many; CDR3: CSVGQETQYF; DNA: TGCAGCGTCGGACAGGAGACCCAGTACTTC
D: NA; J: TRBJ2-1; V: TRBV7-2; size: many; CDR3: CASSLADNEQFF; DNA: TGTGCCAGCAGCTTGGCCGACAATGAGCAGTTCTTC
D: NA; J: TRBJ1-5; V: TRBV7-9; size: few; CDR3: CASSLENQPQHF; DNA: TGTGCCAGCAGCTTAGAGAACCAGCCCCAGCATTTT
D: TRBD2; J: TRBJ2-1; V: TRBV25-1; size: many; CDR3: CASRASGAEVNEQFF; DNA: TGTGCCAGCAGGGCTAGCGGGGCTGAGGTGAATGAGCAGTTCTTC
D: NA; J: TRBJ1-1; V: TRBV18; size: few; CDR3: CASSPRPIAQGNTEAFF; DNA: TGTGCCAGCTCACCACGCCCCATCGCCCAGGGGAACACTGAAGCTTTCTTT
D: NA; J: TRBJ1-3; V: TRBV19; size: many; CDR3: CASSIRGTSGNTIYF; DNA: TGTGCCAGTAGTATCCGGGGGACCTCTGGAAACACCATATATTTT
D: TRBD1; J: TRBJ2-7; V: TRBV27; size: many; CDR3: CASSSLGTGVYEQYF; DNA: TGTGCCAGCAGTTCGCTAGGGACAGGGGTTTACGAGCAGTACTTC
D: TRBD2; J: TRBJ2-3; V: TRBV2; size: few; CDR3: CASSEALLAGTTDTQYF; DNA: TGTGCCAGCAGTGAAGCGCTTCTAGCGGGGACCACAGATACGCAGTATTTT
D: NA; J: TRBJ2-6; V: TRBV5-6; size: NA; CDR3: CASSLMGVAVANVLTF; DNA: TGTGCCAGCAGCTTGATGGGGGTGGCTGTGGCCAACGTCCTGACTTTC
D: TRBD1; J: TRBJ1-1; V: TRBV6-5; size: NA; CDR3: CASKQGLGTEAFF; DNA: TGTGCCAGCAAACAGGGGCTAGGCACTGAAGCTTTCTTT
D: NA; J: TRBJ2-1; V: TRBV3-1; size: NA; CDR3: CASSQASNEQFF; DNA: TGTGCCAGCAGCCAAGCCTCCAATGAGCAGTTCTTC